These 16 T cell receptor beta chains came from one sample sequenced in a study of shared clonotypes between healthy human individuals. The repertoire was sequenced with immunoSEQ multiplex PCR; TCRdb's copy has only in-frame clones and lacks some. The sample carries millions of clones, 90% to 95% recorded once. Sequenced: naive CD4+ T cells sorted from blood. Subset in this sample: CD45RA+ positively selected. All receptors come from a man aged 18 to 29 in good health.

The V and J genes are TRBV13 and TRBJ2-2; 7 bases line up with TRBD1. Germline V gene sequence: CDR1 PRHDT, CDR2 FYEKMQ (reference sequence). The ends lost 5 bases at V and 2 bases at J; junction bases unmatched: 5. This CDR3 has 15 residues. CDR3 nucleotides: TGTGCCAGCAGCCCACGGGACAGAAACACCGGGGAGCTGTTTTTT. It translates to CASSPRDRNTGELFF.

The rearrangement links TRBV27 to TRBJ2-1; D is possibly TRBD2 (6 bases). CDR1 MNHEY and CDR2 SMNVEV come from the germline V gene (reference sequence). This CDR3 comprises 16 residues. V lost 5 bases, J lost 4 bases, and 18 bases lay in between. CDR3 amino acids: CASSRDSGALYNEQFF. In DNA form, the CDR3 reads TGTGCCAGCAGTCGAGATAGCGGTGCCCTGTACAATGAGCAGTTCTTC.

This clone occurred a few times. The chain links TRBV4-2 to TRBJ1-6; D is ambiguous. V was clipped by 0 bases and J by 9 bases, with 15 bases between them. CDR3 length: 16 amino acids. Germline V gene sequence: CDR1 LGHNA, CDR2 YNFKEQ. CDR3: CASSQEGAVVGSPLHF. In DNA, the CDR3 is TGTGCCAGCAGCCAAGAAGGAGCAGTGGTTGGTTCACCCCTCCACTTT.

The genes are TRBV5-5 and TRBJ2-7, with TRBD2 as a possible D gene (5 bases). The CDR3 sequence is 15 residues long. Trimming stripped 5 bases from V and 11 bases from J, with 26 bases between. Germline CDR1 reads SGHKS; CDR2 reads YYEKEE (reference sequence). CDR3 protein: CASRTSGVAIEEEYF. The CDR3 DNA follows: TGTGCCAGCAGAACCTCCGGAGTTGCTATCGAGGAGGAGTACTTC.

The chain recombines TRBV7-2 with TRBJ1-5; 10 positions match TRBD1. The germline V gene encodes CDR1 SGHTA and CDR2 FQGNSA. CDR3 length: 15 residues. J was trimmed by 4 bases and V by 6 bases; bases with no gene match: 6. The CDR3 DNA reads as TGTGCCAGCAGACCGGGACAGGGGATGAATCAGCCCCAGCATTTT. This sequence encodes CASRPGQGMNQPQHF.

This sequence joins TRBV6-6 and TRBJ1-6; 8 nucleotides agree with TRBD1. CDR1 and CDR2 from the germline V gene are MNHNY and SVGAGI (reference sequence). CDR3 size: 15 residues. With 5 bases clipped from V and 7 bases from J, the junction kept 7 bases outside the gene matches. The CDR3 loop is CASSPPTGVNSPLHF. Written as DNA, the CDR3 is TGTGCCAGCAGTCCTCCGACAGGGGTGAATTCACCCCTCCACTTT.

J is TRBJ1-1 and V is TRBV11-1; D gene unclear. The CDR3 runs to 13 residues. Germline-derived CDR1 and CDR2 are SGHAT and FQDESV (reference sequence). The V gene lost 5 bases and the J gene lost 4 bases, with 11 bases spanning the gap. CDR3 loop: CASSPITVTEAFF. The CDR3, as DNA: TGTGCCAGCAGCCCAATAACAGTCACTGAAGCTTTCTTT.

The chain is built from TRBV6-5 and TRBJ2-7; 7 bases line up with TRBD2. The CDR3 extends over 12 amino acids. The germline V gene encodes CDR1 MNHEY and CDR2 SVGAGI. V was pared by 6 bases and J by 7 bases, with 6 bases of the junction left unmatched. This chain's CDR3 is CASSLWGGEQYF. The DNA of the CDR3 is TGTGCCAGCAGCCTTTGGGGGGGTGAGCAGTACTTC.

This clone has just one count. The rearrangement joins TRBV28 to TRBJ2-7; weak D call: TRBD2 (6 bases). The ends were cut back, 7 bases at V and 5 bases at J, with 15 bases in the middle. Germline CDR1 and CDR2: MDHEN and SYDVKM. The CDR3 spans 13 residues. CDR3 region: CASTATSPHEQYF. DNA for the CDR3: TGTGCCAGCACCGCGACTAGTCCCCACGAGCAGTACTTC.

Concerning this clone: The sample carries other DNA sequences with the same CDR3. The gene calls are TRBV25-1 and TRBJ2-5, with D possibly called TRBD1 or TRBD2 (6 bases each). Germline assignment: CDR1 MGHDK and CDR2 SYGVNS. The CDR3 length is 12 residues. Trimming stripped 4 bases from V and 5 bases from J, with 8 bases between. CDR3 protein: CASSVGGETQYF. The CDR3, as DNA: TGTGCCAGCAGTGTAGGGGGGGAGACCCAGTACTTC.

The chain has TRBV29-1 and TRBJ2-3; D gene unclear. The germline gives CDR1 SQVTM, CDR2 ANQGSEA. The CDR3 is made up of 12 amino acids. The V end lost 4 bases, the J end lost 0 bases, and 5 bases lay between the germline ends. The CDR3 region is CSVGFSTDTQYF. CDR3 nucleotides: TGCAGCGTTGGTTTTAGCACAGATACGCAGTATTTT.

The chain joins TRBV10-1 to TRBJ2-2; TRBD2 might be the D (6 bases). Germline V CDR1 and CDR2: WNHNN, SYGVQD (reference sequence). The V gene lost 0 bases and the J gene lost 4 bases, with 12 bases spanning the gap. CDR3 length: 16 amino acids. CDR3 nucleotide sequence: TGCGCCAGCAGTGAGTCGGGTGGAGGGAGCACCGGGGAGCTGTTTTTT. The encoded protein is CASSESGGGSTGELFF.

The CDR3 sequence is CASSSGTAHSANYGYTF. Here the CDR3 DNA reads TGCGCCAGCAGCTCCGGGACAGCTCATTCAGCTAACTATGGCTACACCTTC. The J gene is TRBJ1-2, the V gene TRBV5-1, with 7 bases that match TRBD1. The V and J ends lost 3 bases and 0 bases, in that order; junction bases with no gene match: 11. The CDR3 spans 17 residues. The germline V gene encodes CDR1 SGHRS and CDR2 YFSETQ.

This chain joins TRBV7-9 and TRBJ2-7; 7 bases line up with TRBD1. CDR3 size: 15 residues. V shed 5 bases, J shed 0 bases, and the junction held 7 bases outside the gene matches. Per germline, CDR1 SEHNR and CDR2 FQNEAQ (reference sequence). CDR3 loop: CASSADRTISYEQYF. DNA for the CDR3: TGTGCCAGCAGCGCGGACAGGACGATCTCCTACGAGCAGTACTTC.

The V gene is TRBV27, the J gene TRBJ2-3, with 9 bases aligning to TRBD2. The germline V gene has CDR1 MNHEY and CDR2 SMNVEV (reference sequence). With V trimmed by 6 bases and J by 2 bases, 6 bases remained unmatched. The CDR3 covers 15 residues. The CDR3 protein is CASRGLAGPTDTQYF. Here the CDR3 DNA reads TGTGCCAGCAGGGGGCTAGCGGGACCCACAGATACGCAGTATTTT.

The chain couples TRBV4-3 to TRBJ2-2, with TRBD1 matching 8 bases. The CDR3 has 16 residues. The germline V gene encodes CDR1 LGHNA and CDR2 YSLEER. V lost 0 bases to trimming and J lost 4 bases; unmatched junction nucleotides: 4. CDR3 sequence (DNA): TGCGCCAGCAGCCAAGACAGGGGGCTTGTCACCGGGGAGCTGTTTTTT. Its translation is CASSQDRGLVTGELFF.